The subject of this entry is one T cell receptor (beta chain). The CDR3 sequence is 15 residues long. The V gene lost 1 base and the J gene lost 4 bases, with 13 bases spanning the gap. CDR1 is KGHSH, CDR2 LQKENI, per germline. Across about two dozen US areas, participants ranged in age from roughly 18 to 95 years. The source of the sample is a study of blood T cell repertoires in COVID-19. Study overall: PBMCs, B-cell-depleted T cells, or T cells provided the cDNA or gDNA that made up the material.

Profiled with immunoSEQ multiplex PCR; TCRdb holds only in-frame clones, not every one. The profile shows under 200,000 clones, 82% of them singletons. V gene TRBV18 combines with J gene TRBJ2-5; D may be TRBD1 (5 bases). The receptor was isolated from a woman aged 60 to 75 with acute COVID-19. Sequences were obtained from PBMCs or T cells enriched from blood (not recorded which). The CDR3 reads CASSPQDLGRETQYF. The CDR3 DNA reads TGTGCCAGCTCACCACAAGACCTGGGGCGAGAGACCCAGTACTTC.